This T cell receptor beta chain was observed in a study of T cell responses to AZD1222 COVID-19 vaccine. Study-level findings and limits: Nearly half of spike-specific TCRs reportedly target unmutated variant regions. Donors were chiefly white British, with a greater number of females, and clonal diversity was perhaps underestimated. Elevations in Spike-specific TCR breadth and depth followed administration of two AZD1222 doses.

Method: immunoSEQ multiplex PCR; TCRdb's copy keeps in-frame clones and lacks some. The table lists 120,000 or so clones, around 84% of them singletons. Second-dose intervals near 4 or 12 weeks were combined. A remark on this clone: Its antigen is undetermined.

Per germline, CDR1 SGHTA and CDR2 FQGNSA. The CDR3 runs 16 residues. V was clipped by 5 bases and J by 5 bases; unmatched bases: 10. V gene TRBV7-2 combines with J gene TRBJ2-5, with 11 bases that match TRBD2. The sequenced sample was peripheral blood, obtained 28 days after the second AZD1222 dose. The receptor was isolated from an adult who received the AZD1222 COVID-19 vaccine. CDR3 sequence reads: CASSPNSGGAVETQYF. The CDR3 coding sequence is TGTGCCAGCAGCCCTAATAGCGGGGGGGCCGTGGAGACCCAGTACTTC.